These 16 T cell receptor beta chains were sequenced from one sample in a study of cytotoxic CD8 clonotypes in ibrutinib-treated CLL. Assay: immunoSEQ multiplex PCR; the TCRdb copy retains only in-frame clones and omits some. The data contain 150,000 to 250,000 clones, 72% of them singletons. Here the sequenced sample was PBMCs, taken after 24 months of ibrutinib treatment. These receptors were taken from a human donor with chronic lymphocytic leukemia.

The CDR3 sequence: CASSKAWGASYGYTF. CDR3 DNA: TGTGCCAGCAGTAAAGCCTGGGGGGCGAGCTATGGCTACACCTTC. The rearrangement uses TRBV25-1 and TRBJ1-2; maybe TRBD1 (6 bases). V lost 5 bases, J lost 4 bases, and 17 bases lay in between. CDR3 length equals 15 residues. Germline V gene lookup returns CDR1 MGHDK and CDR2 SYGVNS.

This chain joins TRBV27 and TRBJ2-2; the D is unclear. Trimming removed 0 bases from V and 1 base from J, with 6 bases in between. Germline CDR1 and CDR2: MNHEY and SMNVEV (reference sequence). The CDR3 totals 15 residues. This CDR3 is CASSLSPGNTGELFF. The CDR3 DNA sequence: TGTGCCAGCAGTTTATCGCCAGGGAACACCGGGGAGCTGTTTTTT.

This clone was seen more than once but under ten times. This chain joins TRBV28 and TRBJ2-2; D might be TRBD1 or TRBD2, each matching 6 bases. V lost 3 bases to trimming and J lost 6 bases, with 14 bases between them. This CDR3 has 15 amino acids. Germline assignment: CDR1 MDHEN and CDR2 SYDVKM. CDR3 DNA: TGTGCCAGCAGTTTCTTTGGAGGGGGGCCCGGGGAGCTGTTTTTT. It yields the protein CASSFFGGGPGELFF.

In regard to this clone: Within the sample, other DNA sequences also encode this same CDR3. The chain is built from TRBV5-1 and TRBJ2-7; TRBD1 agrees at 9 bases. Germline V gene data show CDR1 as SGHRS and CDR2 as YFSETQ. V lost 3 bases, J lost 2 bases, and 3 bases stayed unmatched. This CDR3 spans 14 amino acids. CDR3 sequence reads: CASSSGTGTYEQYF. For the CDR3, the DNA is TGCGCCAGCAGCTCCGGGACAGGGACCTACGAGCAGTACTTC.

The rearrangement links TRBV14 to TRBJ1-5, with D possibly matching TRBD1 (5 bases). V lost 4 bases to trimming and J lost 2 bases, with 9 bases between them. This CDR3 is built from 14 residues. CDR1 SGHDN and CDR2 FVKESK come from the germline V gene. The chain's CDR3 is CASSPRGGNQPQHF. The CDR3 DNA sequence: TGTGCCAGCAGCCCTCGGGGGGGCAATCAGCCCCAGCATTTT.

J is TRBJ2-2 and V is TRBV29-1; 7 nucleotides align to TRBD2. The germline V gene has CDR1 SQVTM and CDR2 ANQGSEA. The trim removed 5 bases at V and 6 bases at J, leaving 3 bases unmatched. CDR3 size: 12 residues. Here the CDR3 DNA reads TGCAGCGTTTTCGGGAGGTCCGGGGAGCTGTTTTTT. This sequence encodes CSVFGRSGELFF.

This clone turned up a few times. The gene calls are TRBV14 and TRBJ2-1, with D perhaps matching TRBD2 (6 bases). Trimming took 3 bases from V and 4 from J, leaving 28 bases between them. CDR3 length equals 20 residues. The V gene's germline CDR1 is SGHDN and CDR2 FVKESK. CDR3 nucleotides: TGTGCCAGCAGCCAGCTTCCGGGACTGTCTTCCCGTGGATCTTACAATGAGCAGTTCTTC. Translated: CASSQLPGLSSRGSYNEQFF.

The sample holds a few counts of this clone. The chain is built from TRBV29-1 and TRBJ1-2; no clear D. The CDR3 extends over 11 amino acids. V lost 4 bases and J lost 5, with 8 bases in between. Germline V gene sequence: CDR1 SQVTM, CDR2 ANQGSEA. The CDR3 region has the DNA TGCAGCGTTGGCAGGATATATGGCTACACCTTC. Translated, it gives CSVGRIYGYTF. The entire variable domain, with the rest obtained from reference TRBV29-1 and TRBJ1-2, is as follows: SAVISQKPSRDICQRGTSLTIQCQVDSQVTMMFWYRQQPGQSLTLIATANQGSEATYESGFVIDKFPISRPNLTFSTLTVSNMSPEDSSIYLCSVGRIYGYTFGSGTRLTVV.

The chain uses TRBV4-3 and TRBJ2-2; weak D call: TRBD2 (6 bases). Trimming shortened V by 1 base and J by 5 bases, and 14 bases separated the two germline ends. The CDR3 extends over 16 amino acids. Germline CDR1 and CDR2: LGHNA and YSLEER. CDR3 bases: TGCGCCAGCAGCCAAGTGAGCGGGCGAGGGACCGGGGAGCTGTTTTTT. It yields the protein CASSQVSGRGTGELFF.

This sequence joins TRBV27 and TRBJ2-3, with TRBD2 matching 8 bases. V lost 0 bases, J lost 1 base, and 12 bases stayed unmatched. The germline V gene has CDR1 MNHEY and CDR2 SMNVEV (reference sequence). This CDR3 spans 19 amino acids. CDR3 loop: CASSLSSRRASGRTDTQYF. Written as DNA, the CDR3 is TGTGCCAGCAGTTTATCATCCCGACGGGCTAGCGGGCGCACAGATACGCAGTATTTT.

V and J are TRBV7-9 and TRBJ1-2; 9 nucleotides line up with TRBD1. Unmatched junction bases numbered 6, after V lost 3 bases and J lost 1 base. The CDR3 is made up of 16 amino acids. Germline V gene data show CDR1 as SEHNR and CDR2 as FQNEAQ (reference sequence). This chain's CDR3 is CASSFSGQGFNYGYTF. The CDR3 bases are TGTGCCAGCAGCTTCTCGGGACAGGGATTTAACTATGGCTACACCTTC.

This clone was recorded a few times. The V and J genes are TRBV11-2 and TRBJ2-7; D is unclear. Trimming cost V 1 base and J 2 bases, with 9 bases left between them. This CDR3 spans 14 amino acids. Germline V gene sequence: CDR1 SGHAT, CDR2 FQNNGV. In DNA form, the CDR3 reads TGTGCCAGCAGCTTAGTTGCCCGTACCTACGAGCAGTACTTC. It yields the protein CASSLVARTYEQYF.

The chain is built from TRBV6-5 and TRBJ2-2; tentatively, D is TRBD2 (5 bases). This CDR3 region has 14 residues. Per the germline V gene, CDR1 is MNHEY and CDR2 is SVGAGI. V shed 5 bases and J shed 6 bases, with 13 bases lying between them. As DNA, the CDR3 is TGTGCCAGCAGTGCCCCCGGAGGTTCCGGGGAGCTGTTTTTT. It encodes CASSAPGGSGELFF.

The gene calls are TRBV27 and TRBJ2-1; the match to TRBD2 covers 14 bases. J was trimmed by 9 bases and V by 5 bases; bases with no gene match: 3. The CDR3 runs to 14 residues. Germline lookup yields CDR1 MNHEY and CDR2 SMNVEV (reference sequence). DNA of the CDR3: TGTGCCAGCAGTCCAGGGACTAGCGGGAGTGAGCAGTTCTTC. This sequence encodes CASSPGTSGSEQFF.

The CDR3 spells CASSPSGGRAYEQYF. CDR3 nucleotides: TGTGCCAGCAGCCCCTCGGGCGGGAGGGCTTACGAGCAGTACTTC. The chain couples TRBV5-4 to TRBJ2-7; 9 bases match TRBD2. V dropped 4 bases and J dropped 4; count of bases not matched to a gene: 9. CDR3 length: 15 residues. Germline CDR1 is SGHNT and CDR2 is YYREEE (reference sequence).

The chain couples TRBV9 to TRBJ2-7, with TRBD2 matching over 16 bases. Germline V CDR1 and CDR2: SGDLS, YYNGEE. Trimming removed 2 bases from V and 0 bases from J; junction bases left unmatched: 2. The CDR3 runs to 17 residues. As DNA, the CDR3 is TGTGCCAGCAGCGTGGGACTAGCGGGGGGGAGCTCCTACGAGCAGTACTTC. Its translation is CASSVGLAGGSSYEQYF.